This entry concerns a single T cell receptor beta chain. Assay used: immunoSEQ multiplex PCR; TCRdb lists only in-frame clones, some missing. The sample has tens of thousands of clones, over 85% seen once; the top ten hold 1% to 1.3%. The CDR3 contains 14 residues. Germline V gene sequence: CDR1 SGHVS, CDR2 FQNEAQ. V lost 5 bases and J 2 bases, leaving 13 bases between the germline ends. The record originates from a study of T cell responses to AZD1222 COVID-19 vaccine. This TCR came from an adult who received the AZD1222 COVID-19 vaccine. The chain carries TRBV7-8 and TRBJ2-7, with D maybe TRBD2 (5 bases). Sequenced here: peripheral blood, sampled 28 days after the second AZD1222 dose. CDR3 region: CASSPKRATYEQYF. DNA of the CDR3: TGTGCCAGCAGCCCCAAGAGGGCGACCTACGAGCAGTACTTC.